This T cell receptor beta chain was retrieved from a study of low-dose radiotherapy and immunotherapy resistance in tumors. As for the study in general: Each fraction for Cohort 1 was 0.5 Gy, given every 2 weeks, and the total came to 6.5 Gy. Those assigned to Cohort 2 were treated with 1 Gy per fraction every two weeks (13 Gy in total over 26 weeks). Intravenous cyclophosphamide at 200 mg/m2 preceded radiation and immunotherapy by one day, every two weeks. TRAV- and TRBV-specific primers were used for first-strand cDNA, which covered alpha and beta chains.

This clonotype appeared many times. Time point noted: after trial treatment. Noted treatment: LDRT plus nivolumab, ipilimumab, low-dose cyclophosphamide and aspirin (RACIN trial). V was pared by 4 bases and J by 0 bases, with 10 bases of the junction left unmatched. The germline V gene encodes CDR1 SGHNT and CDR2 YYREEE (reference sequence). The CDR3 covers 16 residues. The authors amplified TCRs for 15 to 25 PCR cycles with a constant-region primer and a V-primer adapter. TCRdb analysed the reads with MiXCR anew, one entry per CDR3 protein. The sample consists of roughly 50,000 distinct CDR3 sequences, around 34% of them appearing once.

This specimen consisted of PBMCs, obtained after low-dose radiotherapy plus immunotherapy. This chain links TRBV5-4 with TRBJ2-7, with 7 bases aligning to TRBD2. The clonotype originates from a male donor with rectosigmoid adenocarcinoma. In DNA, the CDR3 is TGTGCCAGCAGCGGTTCTAGCGGCGGCAGCTCCTACGAGCAGTACTTC. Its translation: CASSGSSGGSSYEQYF.